Listed below are T cell receptor beta chains from one sample, sequenced in a study of cytomegalovirus exposure and HLA in healthy donors. TCRdb's table, derived via immunoSEQ multiplex PCR, lists solely in-frame clones and lacks some. The sample has about 130,000 clones, more than 75% seen once. Sequencing was performed on PBMCs. These receptor sequences come from a man aged 25 to 45 in good health and CMV-seropositive. Both conserved end residues are part of each CDR3. A D gene is named only where the DNA matches it firmly. Rows may omit the clone size; those that give it use once, few, many or a size class.

j_gene,v_gene,abundance,d_gene,CDR3aa,CDR3nt
TRBJ2-5,TRBV27,-,-,CASSFSVQETQYF,TGTGCCAGCAGTTTTTCGGTCCAAGAGACCCAGTACTTC
TRBJ2-1,TRBV7-8,few,-,CASSQSTGRNEQFF,TGTGCCAGCAGCCAGAGCACAGGTAGAAATGAGCAGTTCTTC
TRBJ2-7,TRBV7-8,-,TRBD2,CASSADRVIRAGGYEQYF,TGTGCCAGCAGCGCAGACAGGGTAATTCGAGCGGGAGGCTACGAGCAGTACTTC
TRBJ1-1,TRBV13,-,TRBD1,CASSPRTGERPEAFF,TGTGCCAGCAGCCCTCGGACAGGGGAGCGCCCTGAAGCTTTCTTT
TRBJ2-3,TRBV7-3,-,TRBD2,CASSLSGLAGGDTQYF,TGTGCCAGCAGCTTATCGGGACTAGCGGGAGGAGATACGCAGTATTTT
TRBJ1-1,TRBV6-5,few,TRBD1,CASSYDIGGDTEAFF,TGTGCCAGCAGTTACGATATAGGGGGCGACACTGAAGCTTTCTTT
TRBJ2-7,TRBV10-2,-,-,CASGGRGAGDTYEQYF,TGCGCCAGCGGTGGAAGGGGGGCGGGAGATACCTACGAGCAGTACTTC
TRBJ1-3,TRBV4-3,-,TRBD1,CASSQVVSRDSSGNTIYF,TGCGCCAGCAGCCAAGTAGTTAGTCGGGACAGCTCTGGAAACACCATATATTTT
TRBJ2-7,TRBV11-2,few,TRBD2,CASSLDLGGGLYEQYF,TGTGCCAGCAGCTTAGATCTGGGGGGGGGTCTCTACGAGCAGTACTTC
TRBJ1-2,TRBV19,-,-,CASSIDGRFGYTF,TGTGCCAGTAGTATAGATGGGCGCTTCGGCTACACCTTC
TRBJ2-7,TRBV10-3,once,-,CAISENSMTYEQYF,TGTGCCATCAGTGAGAACAGTATGACCTACGAGCAGTACTTC
TRBJ1-5,TRBV7-3,-,-,CASSLGQYQPQHF,TGTGCCAGCAGCTTAGGACAGTATCAGCCCCAGCATTTT
TRBJ2-5,TRBV4-1,-,TRBD2,CASSQGFIAGVNETQYF,TGCGCCAGCAGCCAAGGCTTTATAGCGGGAGTAAATGAGACCCAGTACTTC
TRBJ1-4,TRBV27,-,-,CASSQQGTNEKLFF,TGTGCCAGCAGCCAACAGGGAACTAATGAAAAACTGTTTTTT
TRBJ2-1,TRBV2,once,-,CASGYRGGYNEQFF,TGTGCCAGCGGGTACAGGGGGGGATACAATGAGCAGTTCTTC
TRBJ1-1,TRBV7-9,-,-,CASSLGLSGQESNTEAFF,TGTGCCAGCAGCTTAGGGTTGAGTGGTCAGGAATCGAACACTGAAGCTTTCTTT
TRBJ2-7,TRBV6-5,-,-,CASSPAYEQYF,TGTGCCAGCAGTCCAGCCTACGAGCAGTACTTC
TRBJ2-3,TRBV10-3,-,TRBD1,CAIGTGGLDTQYF,TGTGCCATAGGGACAGGGGGATTAGATACGCAGTATTTT
TRBJ2-2,TRBV9,few,-,CASSVLGGAGTGELFF,TGTGCCAGCAGCGTACTGGGGGGGGCCGGCACCGGGGAGCTGTTTTTT
TRBJ1-1,TRBV7-9,-,-,CASSPRGWGDTEAFF,TGTGCCAGCAGCCCTCGGGGATGGGGGGACACTGAAGCTTTCTTT
TRBJ1-2,TRBV7-2,once,TRBD1,CASSPHRGLGGYTF,TGTGCCAGCAGCCCCCACAGGGGGCTGGGGGGCTACACCTTC
TRBJ2-1,TRBV13,-,TRBD2,CASSFLAGAPGSNEQFF,TGTGCCAGCAGCTTTCTAGCGGGAGCACCTGGGAGCAATGAGCAGTTCTTC
TRBJ1-2,TRBV19,-,TRBD1,CASTSNSGTANYGYTF,TGTGCCAGTACCTCCAATTCCGGGACAGCTAACTATGGCTACACCTTC
TRBJ2-7,TRBV11-2,-,-,CASTRGGALTYEQYF,TGTGCCAGCACCCGAGGGGGGGCGCTAACCTACGAGCAGTACTTC
TRBJ2-7,TRBV28,-,-,CASRTGSYSYEQYF,TGTGCCAGCAGGACAGGCTCTTACTCCTACGAGCAGTACTTC
TRBJ2-2,TRBV14,-,-,CASSHSGVTTGELFF,TGTGCCAGCAGCCATTCAGGGGTCACTACCGGGGAGCTGTTTTTT